The clone carrying this T cell receptor beta chain was picked up many times. Its antigen is currently unknown. The time point: sample taken at primary tumor resection. The cohort: 65 to 80 early-stage, untreated non-small cell lung cancer patients. Unsorted whole RNA from tumor, nontumor lung or frozen PBMC underwent sequencing. The data are from a study of spatial heterogeneity in lung cancer. At the level of the study: Consistently, beta-chain sequences turned up in larger numbers than alpha-chain sequences did.

Study outcomes and limitations: The study found that expanded intratumoral alpha and beta TCR counts tracked tumor mutation counts. Sequencing reached an estimated coverage of tumor T cells that was only 6.5% to 8% for alpha chains and 11% to 15% for beta chains.

The CDR3 loop spans 15 amino acids. The germline V gene has CDR1 DFQATT and CDR2 SNEGSKA (reference sequence). V was pared by 3 bases and J by 0 bases, with 13 bases between. TCRdb re-analysed the 5' RACE reads in MiXCR, keeping a single row per CDR3 protein. The repertoire holds 3,900 or so distinct CDR3 sequences, 6% to 6.5% seen once, with over 15% in the top ten. This specimen consisted of lung tumor tissue, obtained at surgery. The rearrangement links TRBV20-1 to TRBJ2-3; no firm D call. This receptor was taken from a male donor with early-stage non-small cell lung cancer. This CDR3 reads CSASNPTVSTDTQYF. The CDR3 bases are TGCAGTGCTAGCAACCCCACGGTTAGCACAGATACGCAGTATTTT.